The rows below give T cell receptor beta chains drawn from one sample of a study of cytomegalovirus exposure and HLA in healthy donors. Profiled with immunoSEQ multiplex PCR; TCRdb holds only in-frame clones, not every one. The sample yields roughly 250,000 clones, 75% to 90% seen once. Sequenced input: PBMCs. The receptors come from a woman aged 25 to 39 in good health and CMV-seropositive. Each CDR3 is given with its conserved first and last residue. The order of the fields is V gene, clone size, CDR3 length, D gene, J gene, CDR3 DNA, CDR3 protein. D genes are given only for firm matches. Expanded clones are given a class, and other clones once, few, many or no size at all.

v_call: TRBV18
clone_size: NA
cdr3_length: 12
d_call: TRBD2
j_call: TRBJ2-1
cdr3_nt: TGTGCCAGCTCAAATGCGGGAGATGAGCAGTTCTTC
cdr3_aa: CASSNAGDEQFF

v_call: TRBV5-4
clone_size: NA
cdr3_length: 14
d_call: NA
j_call: TRBJ1-4
cdr3_nt: TGTGCCAGCAGCATCCGGGACTATAATGAAAAACTGTTTTTT
cdr3_aa: CASSIRDYNEKLFF

v_call: TRBV5-4
clone_size: NA
cdr3_length: 16
d_call: TRBD2
j_call: TRBJ2-7
cdr3_nt: TGTGCCAGCAGCCAGTTCGGGGGACTAGCGTCCTACGAGCAGTACTTC
cdr3_aa: CASSQFGGLASYEQYF

v_call: TRBV5-1
clone_size: NA
cdr3_length: 14
d_call: TRBD2
j_call: TRBJ2-4
cdr3_nt: TGCGCCAGCAGCTGGGAGGGCGGGAGTTACATTCAGTACTTC
cdr3_aa: CASSWEGGSYIQYF

v_call: TRBV4-1
clone_size: NA
cdr3_length: 14
d_call: NA
j_call: TRBJ1-5
cdr3_nt: TGCGCCAGCAGCCAAGTCAGGGCGGATCAGCCCCAGCATTTT
cdr3_aa: CASSQVRADQPQHF

v_call: TRBV6-1
clone_size: NA
cdr3_length: 11
d_call: NA
j_call: TRBJ2-3
cdr3_nt: TGTGCCACTACGTCCACAGATACGCAGTATTTT
cdr3_aa: CATTSTDTQYF

v_call: TRBV5-1
clone_size: NA
cdr3_length: 17
d_call: TRBD1
j_call: TRBJ1-2
cdr3_nt: TGCGCCAGCAGCCCCGGGACAGGGAGGGATGCTAACTATGGCTACACCTTC
cdr3_aa: CASSPGTGRDANYGYTF

v_call: TRBV19
clone_size: NA
cdr3_length: 17
d_call: TRBD2
j_call: TRBJ2-7
cdr3_nt: TGTGCCAGTAGTATAACAGAGGGACTAGCGGGAGTCTACGAGCAGTACTTC
cdr3_aa: CASSITEGLAGVYEQYF

v_call: TRBV5-4
clone_size: NA
cdr3_length: 13
d_call: NA
j_call: TRBJ1-2
cdr3_nt: TGTGCCAGCAGCGCAGTTGCACAGGGAGGCTACACCTTC
cdr3_aa: CASSAVAQGGYTF

v_call: TRBV2
clone_size: NA
cdr3_length: 15
d_call: TRBD2
j_call: TRBJ2-1
cdr3_nt: TGTGCCAGCAGTAGCCTAGCGGGGGACTACAATGAGCAGTTCTTC
cdr3_aa: CASSSLAGDYNEQFF

v_call: TRBV7-6
clone_size: NA
cdr3_length: 14
d_call: TRBD1
j_call: TRBJ2-7
cdr3_nt: TGTGCCAGCAGCTCCCGGACAGGCTCCTACGAGCAGTACTTC
cdr3_aa: CASSSRTGSYEQYF

v_call: TRBV19
clone_size: NA
cdr3_length: 15
d_call: NA
j_call: TRBJ2-5
cdr3_nt: TGTGCCAGTAGTATTAGTAAGAGGTCCCAAGAGACCCAGTACTTC
cdr3_aa: CASSISKRSQETQYF

v_call: TRBV27
clone_size: NA
cdr3_length: 10
d_call: NA
j_call: TRBJ2-7
cdr3_nt: TGTGCCAGCAGTTTAGCAGAACGTGTTTTC
cdr3_aa: CASSLAERVF

v_call: TRBV2
clone_size: NA
cdr3_length: 12
d_call: NA
j_call: TRBJ1-2
cdr3_nt: TGTGCCAGCACTACAGCAAACTATGGCTACACCTTC
cdr3_aa: CASTTANYGYTF

v_call: TRBV5-1
clone_size: NA
cdr3_length: 15
d_call: TRBD1
j_call: TRBJ1-1
cdr3_nt: TGCGCCAGCAGCTTGGAGGGGGACAGGTGGACTGAAGCTTTCTTT
cdr3_aa: CASSLEGDRWTEAFF

v_call: TRBV7-2
clone_size: NA
cdr3_length: 13
d_call: TRBD2
j_call: TRBJ2-7
cdr3_nt: TGTGCCAGCAGACTAGCGGGGACGGACGAGCAGTACTTC
cdr3_aa: CASRLAGTDEQYF

v_call: TRBV5-1
clone_size: NA
cdr3_length: 16
d_call: TRBD1
j_call: TRBJ2-7
cdr3_nt: TGCGCCAGCAGCTTGGGTGGACAGGGATTCTCCTACGAGCAGTACTTC
cdr3_aa: CASSLGGQGFSYEQYF

v_call: TRBV4-1
clone_size: once
cdr3_length: 14
d_call: TRBD1
j_call: TRBJ2-7
cdr3_nt: TGCGCCAGCAGCCAACGGGACAGGACCTACGAGCAGTACTTC
cdr3_aa: CASSQRDRTYEQYF

v_call: TRBV5-7
clone_size: NA
cdr3_length: 14
d_call: NA
j_call: TRBJ1-4
cdr3_nt: TGTGCCAGCAGCGACAGTGCAACTAATGAAAAACTGTTTTTT
cdr3_aa: CASSDSATNEKLFF

v_call: TRBV5-5
clone_size: few
cdr3_length: 14
d_call: TRBD2
j_call: TRBJ2-2
cdr3_nt: TGTGCCAGCAGACTCCTAGCGGGAGATGGGGAGCTGTTTTTT
cdr3_aa: CASRLLAGDGELFF

v_call: TRBV9
clone_size: NA
cdr3_length: 11
d_call: NA
j_call: TRBJ2-2
cdr3_nt: TGTGCCAGCAGCTCCGCCGGGGAGCTGTTTTTT
cdr3_aa: CASSSAGELFF

v_call: TRBV5-1
clone_size: NA
cdr3_length: 16
d_call: NA
j_call: TRBJ2-1
cdr3_nt: TGCGCCAGCAGCCCCAAATGGGGAGTTGGGAACAATGAGCAGTTCTTC
cdr3_aa: CASSPKWGVGNNEQFF

v_call: TRBV18
clone_size: NA
cdr3_length: 13
d_call: NA
j_call: TRBJ2-7
cdr3_nt: TGTGCCAGCTCACCGACTGATACCTACGAGCAGTACTTC
cdr3_aa: CASSPTDTYEQYF